The entry below describes one TCR beta chain. This sample is drawn from a study of blood T cell repertoires in COVID-19. Assay used: immunoSEQ multiplex PCR; TCRdb lists only in-frame clones, some missing. The data contain approximately 200,000 clones, about 86% of them singletons. Trimming removed 8 bases from V and 0 bases from J, with 10 bases in between. CDR3 length: 14 residues. Germline lookup yields CDR1 MNHEY and CDR2 SMNVEV (reference sequence). Sample: PBMCs or T cells enriched from blood (not recorded which). This TCR was sampled from a woman between 25 and 40 years old who had been exposed to COVID-19. The chain has TRBV27 and TRBJ2-2; tentative D call: TRBD2 (6 bases). CDR3: CASGPGANTGELFF. The CDR3 bases are TGTGCCAGCGGCCCGGGAGCGAACACCGGGGAGCTGTTTTTT.